The TCR beta chain under discussion was sequenced for a study of blood T cell repertoires in COVID-19. The V end was cut by 3 bases, the J end by 4 bases, with 9 bases between. This CDR3 has 13 residues. Germline V CDR1 and CDR2: MNHEY, SMNVEV (reference sequence). TCRdb's copy holds only in-frame clones and misses some; the assay was immunoSEQ multiplex PCR. The repertoire includes fewer than 300,000 clones, 65% to 90% of them detected once, and 4% to 6% sits in the top ten. Sequenced material: peripheral blood. This chain uses TRBV27 with TRBJ1-2; D remains unclear. The receptor was isolated from a man aged 45 to 65 with active or convalescent COVID-19. The DNA of the CDR3 is TGTGCCAGCAGTTTTGAGGGTCGCTATGGCTACACCTTC. It codes for CASSFEGRYGYTF.